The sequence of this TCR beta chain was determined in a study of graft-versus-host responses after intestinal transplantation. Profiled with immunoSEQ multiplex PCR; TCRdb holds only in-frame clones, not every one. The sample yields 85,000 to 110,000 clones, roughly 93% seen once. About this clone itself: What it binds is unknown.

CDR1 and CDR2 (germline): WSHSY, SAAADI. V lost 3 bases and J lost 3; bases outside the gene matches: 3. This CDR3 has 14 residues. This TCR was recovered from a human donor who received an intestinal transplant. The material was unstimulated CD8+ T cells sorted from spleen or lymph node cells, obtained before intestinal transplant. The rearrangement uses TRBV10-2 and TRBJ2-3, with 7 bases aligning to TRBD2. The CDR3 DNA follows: TGCGCCAGCAGTGATAGACTAGCAACAGATACGCAGTATTTT. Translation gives CASSDRLATDTQYF.